The present entry profiles one TCR beta chain with its context. The record originates from a study of blood T cell repertoires in COVID-19. Study details: Material from acute and convalescent COVID-19 was sourced from the United States, Italy and Spain. The cDNA or gDNA used as material had been derived from T cells, B-cell-depleted T cells, or PBMCs.

CDR1 is SQVTM, CDR2 ANQGSEA, per germline. V lost 6 bases and J lost 11, with 16 bases in between. This CDR3 is 11 amino acids long. How the authors handled the data: By means of reference gene primer amplification, nucleated cell counts were estimated. Measured with immunoSEQ multiplex PCR; TCRdb has only the in-frame clones, and not every one. The DNA gave D and trimming, while V, J and clone size come from that table. The table has 200,000 to 250,000 clones, 84% seen once. The source material was peripheral blood. The J gene is TRBJ1-1, the V gene TRBV29-1, with D possibly matching TRBD1 (5 bases). This TCR came from a woman aged 55-69 years who had recovered from COVID-19. The CDR3 DNA is TGCAGCGTCAGTCAGGGACTAGGCGCTTTCTTT. It is translated as CSVSQGLGAFF. Using reference TRBV29-1 and TRBJ1-1 for the parts outside the CDR3, the full variable domain is SAVISQKPSRDICQRGTSLTIQCQVDSQVTMMFWYRQQPGQSLTLIATANQGSEATYESGFVIDKFPISRPNLTFSTLTVSNMSPEDSSIYLCSVSQGLGAFFGQGTRLTVV.